These T cell receptor beta chains were read from a single sample in a study of blood T cell repertoires in COVID-19. Profiling relied on immunoSEQ multiplex PCR, and the TCRdb table lists in-frame clones only, not all of them. The data hold 200,000 to 300,000 clones, with approximately 82% observed a single time. The specimen was peripheral blood. These receptors all stem from a woman older than 75 with acute or convalescent COVID-19. CDR3s include the opening cysteine and the closing phenylalanine or tryptophan. D genes are given only for firm matches. Expanded clones get a size class; other rows say once, few or many, or leave the size out.

d_call | j_call | clone_size | v_call | cdr3_aa | cdr3_nt
TRBD2 | TRBJ2-2 | NA | TRBV29-1 | CSTLEGGGRGTGELFF | TGCAGCACCCTAGAGGGCGGGGGGAGAGGCACCGGGGAGCTGTTTTTT
TRBD1 | TRBJ2-7 | few | TRBV5-4 | CASSTGQGFYEQYF | TGTGCCAGCAGCACCGGACAGGGCTTTTACGAGCAGTACTTC
TRBD2 | TRBJ2-2 | once | TRBV19 | CASDSGATGELFF | TGTGCCAGTGACAGCGGGGCCACCGGGGAGCTGTTTTTT
TRBD1 | TRBJ1-2 | NA | TRBV5-6 | CASSLGPGGDYGYTF | TGTGCCAGCAGCTTGGGGCCAGGGGGTGACTATGGCTACACCTTC
NA | TRBJ1-2 | NA | TRBV7-9 | CASSYGISGDYGYTF | TGTGCCAGCAGCTACGGCATCTCAGGCGACTATGGCTACACCTTC
NA | TRBJ1-1 | NA | TRBV10-3 | CAISGWGQGVTEAFF | TGTGCCATCAGTGGCTGGGGCCAGGGCGTCACTGAAGCTTTCTTT
NA | TRBJ1-3 | NA | TRBV12-5 | CASGQRLAGAGNTIYF | TGTGCTAGTGGTCAAAGACTCGCAGGGGCCGGAAACACCATATATTTT
NA | TRBJ2-7 | NA | TRBV6-2/TRBV6-3 | CASSYPTSGRKNSYEQYF | TGTGCCAGCAGTTACCCCACGAGCGGGCGTAAAAACTCCTACGAGCAGTACTTC
NA | TRBJ2-2 | once | TRBV7-8 | CASSLADRINTGELFF | TGTGCCAGCAGCTTAGCCGACAGGATTAACACCGGGGAGCTGTTTTTT
TRBD2 | TRBJ2-5 | NA | TRBV7-9 | CASGGVETQYF | TGTGCCAGCGGGGGGGTTGAGACCCAGTACTTC
TRBD2 | TRBJ2-1 | NA | TRBV6-2/TRBV6-3 | CASSYRTSGIYNEQFF | TGTGCCAGCAGTTACAGGACTAGCGGGATTTACAATGAGCAGTTCTTC
TRBD1 | TRBJ2-7 | NA | TRBV10-3 | CAISESGQGRREQYF | TGTGCCATCAGTGAGTCCGGACAGGGTCGGAGGGAGCAGTACTTC
TRBD2 | TRBJ2-1 | NA | TRBV29-1 | CTGLAGQGNEQFF | TGCACAGGACTAGCGGGACAGGGCAATGAGCAGTTCTTC
TRBD1 | TRBJ1-2 | NA | TRBV28 | CASRPTGVAYGYTF | TGTGCCAGCAGACCTACAGGGGTTGCCTATGGCTACACCTTC
NA | TRBJ1-3 | NA | TRBV5-1 | CASSRRGSGNTIYF | TGCGCCAGCAGCCGCAGGGGTTCTGGAAACACCATATATTTT
NA | TRBJ1-1 | NA | TRBV29-1 | CSGGRGVVNTEAFF | TGCAGCGGGGGTCGGGGGGTAGTCAACACTGAAGCTTTCTTT
TRBD1 | TRBJ1-3 | few | TRBV7-9 | CASSTPTGGGNTIYF | TGTGCCAGCAGTACACCGACAGGGGGAGGAAACACCATATATTTT
TRBD1 | TRBJ2-7 | once | TRBV30 | CAWSGTGRNEQYF | TGTGCCTGGAGTGGGACAGGGAGGAACGAGCAGTACTTC
TRBD1 | TRBJ2-1 | NA | TRBV2 | CASSRTGIEQFF | TGTGCCAGCAGCCGGACAGGGATTGAGCAGTTCTTC
TRBD2 | TRBJ2-5 | NA | TRBV7-2 | CASSSASGGGKETQYF | TGTGCCAGCAGCTCCGCTAGCGGGGGGGGGAAAGAGACCCAGTACTTC
NA | TRBJ1-2 | NA | TRBV15 | CATSRAGLSYGYTF | TGTGCCACCAGCAGAGCAGGCTTGAGCTATGGCTACACCTTC
NA | TRBJ2-5 | NA | TRBV7-9 | CASSLTYQETQYF | TGTGCCAGCAGCTTAACATACCAAGAGACCCAGTACTTC
NA | TRBJ2-2 | NA | TRBV7-3 | CASSLVAVNTGELFF | TGTGCCAGCAGCTTAGTAGCGGTGAACACCGGGGAGCTGTTTTTT
NA | TRBJ1-2 | NA | TRBV25-1 | CASSEAQTGSYGYTF | TGTGCCAGCAGTGAAGCCCAAACAGGGTCCTATGGCTACACCTTC
NA | TRBJ1-1 | NA | TRBV6-5 | CASRMTGRGGTEAFF | TGTGCCAGCAGGATGACGGGACGGGGGGGGACTGAAGCTTTCTTT
NA | TRBJ1-1 | once | TRBV7-9 | CASSLERMNTEAFF | TGTGCCAGCAGCTTAGAGAGAATGAACACTGAAGCTTTCTTT
NA | TRBJ1-1 | NA | TRBV29-1 | CSVDAQGLTEAFF | TGCAGCGTTGACGCCCAGGGCCTCACTGAAGCTTTCTTT
TRBD1 | TRBJ1-4 | NA | TRBV25-1 | CASSAGGTDNEKLFF | TGTGCCAGCAGTGCCGGCGGGACAGATAATGAAAAACTGTTTTTT
NA | TRBJ2-1 | NA | TRBV28 | CASRVDTGAGWGNEQFF | TGTGCCAGCAGAGTTGACACAGGGGCGGGGTGGGGCAATGAGCAGTTCTTC
NA | TRBJ1-2 | NA | TRBV14 | CASSRVNGEGYTF | TGTGCCAGCAGCAGAGTCAACGGGGAAGGCTACACCTTC